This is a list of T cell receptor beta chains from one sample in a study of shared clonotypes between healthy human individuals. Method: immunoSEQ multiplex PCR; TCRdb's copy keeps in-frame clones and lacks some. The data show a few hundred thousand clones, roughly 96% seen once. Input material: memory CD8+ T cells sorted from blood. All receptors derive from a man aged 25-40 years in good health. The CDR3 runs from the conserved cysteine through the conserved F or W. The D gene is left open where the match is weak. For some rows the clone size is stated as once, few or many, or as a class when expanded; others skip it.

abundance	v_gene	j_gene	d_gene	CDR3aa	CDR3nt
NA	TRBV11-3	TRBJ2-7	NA	CASSSCGWEDEQYF	TGTGCCAGCAGCTCATGTGGATGGGAGGACGAGCAGTACTTC
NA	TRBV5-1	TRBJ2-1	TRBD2	CASSTRLAVNNEQFF	TGCGCCAGCAGCACCCGACTAGCGGTGAACAATGAGCAGTTCTTC
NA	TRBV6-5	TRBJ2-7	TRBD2	CASSYETSGRYYEQYF	TGTGCCAGCAGTTACGAGACTAGCGGGAGATACTACGAGCAGTACTTC
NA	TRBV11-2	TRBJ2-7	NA	CASSFGESSPYEQYF	TGTGCCAGCAGCTTTGGTGAGTCCAGCCCCTACGAGCAGTACTTC
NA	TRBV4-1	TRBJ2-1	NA	CASSQDGAGYNEQFF	TGCGCCAGCAGCCAAGATGGGGCGGGGTACAATGAGCAGTTCTTC
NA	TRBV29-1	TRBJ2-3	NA	CSVEYRGGTDTQYF	TGCAGCGTTGAGTATCGGGGAGGCACAGATACGCAGTATTTT
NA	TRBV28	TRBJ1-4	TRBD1	CATRLQWTGPLAKLFF	TGTGCCACCCGTCTCCAGTGGACAGGCCCCCTAGCTAAACTGTTTTTT
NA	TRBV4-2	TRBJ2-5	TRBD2	CASSRTELAGGPRETQYF	TGTGCCAGCAGCCGGACGGAACTAGCGGGAGGACCAAGAGAGACCCAGTACTTC
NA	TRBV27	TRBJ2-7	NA	CASRIGAGQPYEQYF	TGTGCCAGCAGAATAGGGGCGGGCCAGCCCTACGAGCAGTACTTC
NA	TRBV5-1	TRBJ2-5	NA	CASSLEGGETQYF	TGCGCCAGCAGCTTGGAAGGGGGGGAGACCCAGTACTTC
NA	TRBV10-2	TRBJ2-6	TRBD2	CASSDMGLMARASGANVLTF	TGCGCCAGCAGTGATATGGGACTAATGGCCCGCGCCTCTGGGGCCAACGTCCTGACTTTC
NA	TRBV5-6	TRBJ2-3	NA	CASSFGGSDTQYF	TGTGCCAGCAGCTTCGGGGGTTCAGATACGCAGTATTTT
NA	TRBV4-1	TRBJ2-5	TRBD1	CASSQDNRGRFETQYF	TGCGCCAGCAGCCAAGATAACAGGGGGCGCTTCGAGACCCAGTACTTC
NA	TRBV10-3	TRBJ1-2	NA	CAISETTSAWGLHTF	TGTGCCATCAGTGAGACCACCAGCGCCTGGGGATTGCACACCTTC
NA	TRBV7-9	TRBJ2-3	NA	CASSLWQGHRVKDTQYF	TGTGCCAGCAGCTTATGGCAAGGACACCGTGTGAAAGATACGCAGTATTTT
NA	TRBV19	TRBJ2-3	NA	CASSIDLSGTGSDTQYF	TGTGCCAGTAGTATAGATCTCAGCGGGACAGGCTCAGATACGCAGTATTTT
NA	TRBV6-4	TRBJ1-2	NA	CASSVEGGYTF	TGTGCCAGCAGTGTAGAGGGGGGCTACACCTTC
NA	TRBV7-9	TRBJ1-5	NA	CASSLAHARAYQPQHF	TGTGCCAGCAGCTTAGCCCATGCAAGGGCTTATCAGCCCCAGCATTTT
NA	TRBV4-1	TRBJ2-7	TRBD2	CASSHLAGGPYEQYF	TGCGCCAGCAGCCATCTAGCGGGAGGGCCTTACGAGCAGTACTTC
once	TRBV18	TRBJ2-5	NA	CASSPMIGIQETQYF	TGTGCCAGCTCACCAATGATAGGGATCCAAGAGACCCAGTACTTC
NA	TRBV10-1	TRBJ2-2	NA	CARRDWSNTGELFF	TGCGCCAGGCGGGACTGGTCGAACACCGGGGAGCTGTTTTTT
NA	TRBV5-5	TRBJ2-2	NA	CASSLELAPTGELFF	TGTGCCAGCAGCTTGGAACTAGCTCCCACCGGGGAGCTGTTTTTT
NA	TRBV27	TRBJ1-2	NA	CASSLGGARGYTF	TGTGCCAGCAGTTTGGGAGGGGCAAGGGGCTACACCTTC
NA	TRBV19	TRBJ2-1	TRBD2	CASSAGTTPSREQFF	TGTGCCAGTAGTGCCGGGACTACCCCCTCTCGCGAGCAGTTCTTC
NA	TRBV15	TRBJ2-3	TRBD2	CATSKPGLAFTDTQYF	TGTGCCACCAGCAAACCGGGACTAGCCTTCACAGATACGCAGTATTTT
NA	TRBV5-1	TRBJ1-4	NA	CASSLDRGQKLFF	TGCGCCAGCAGCTTGGACCGGGGACAAAAACTGTTTTTT
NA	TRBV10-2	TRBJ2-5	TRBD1	CASTRDREETQYF	TGCGCCAGCACCAGAGACAGGGAAGAGACCCAGTACTTC
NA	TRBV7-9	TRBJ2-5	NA	CASSLEASQETQYF	TGTGCCAGCAGCTTAGAGGCTAGTCAAGAGACCCAGTACTTC
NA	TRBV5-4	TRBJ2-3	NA	CASSLPGSHTDTQYF	TGTGCCAGCAGCTTACCCGGGTCCCACACAGATACGCAGTATTTT
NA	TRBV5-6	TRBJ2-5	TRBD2	CASSLVRGAQYF	TGTGCCAGCAGCTTGGTCCGGGGGGCCCAGTACTTC
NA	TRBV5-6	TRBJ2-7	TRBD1	CASSFDTGTGVDYEQYF	TGTGCCAGCAGCTTCGACACCGGGACAGGGGTGGACTACGAGCAGTACTTC
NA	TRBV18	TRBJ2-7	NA	CASSDSYEQYF	TGTGCCAGCTCCGACTCCTACGAGCAGTACTTC
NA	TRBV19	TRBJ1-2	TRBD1	CASTGQGGGYTF	TGTGCCAGTACTGGACAGGGGGGTGGCTACACCTTC